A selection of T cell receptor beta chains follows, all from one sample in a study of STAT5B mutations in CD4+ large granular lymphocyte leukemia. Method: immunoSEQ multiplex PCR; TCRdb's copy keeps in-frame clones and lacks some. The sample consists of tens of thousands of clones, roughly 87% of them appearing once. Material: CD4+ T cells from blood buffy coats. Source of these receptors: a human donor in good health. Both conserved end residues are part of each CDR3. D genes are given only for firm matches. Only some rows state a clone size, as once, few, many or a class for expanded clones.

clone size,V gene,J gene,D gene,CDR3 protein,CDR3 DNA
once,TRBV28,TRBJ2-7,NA,CASSPYLEQYF,TGTGCCAGCAGTCCTTACCTAGAGCAGTACTTC
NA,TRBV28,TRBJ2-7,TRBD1,CASRPGQSYEQYF,TGTGCCAGCAGACCGGGACAGTCCTACGAGCAGTACTTC
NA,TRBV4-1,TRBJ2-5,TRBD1,CASSQPRGREETQYF,TGCGCCAGCAGCCAACCCAGGGGGCGAGAGGAGACCCAGTACTTC
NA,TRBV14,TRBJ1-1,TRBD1,CASSQSDRGLGTEAFF,TGTGCCAGCAGCCAATCGGACAGGGGCTTAGGGACTGAAGCTTTCTTT
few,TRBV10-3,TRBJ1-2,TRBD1,CAITPQGTSGGYTF,TGTGCCATCACCCCACAGGGGACCTCCGGTGGCTACACCTTC
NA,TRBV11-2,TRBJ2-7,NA,CASSLVGHEQYF,TGTGCCAGCAGCTTAGTGGGTCACGAGCAGTACTTC
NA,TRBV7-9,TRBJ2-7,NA,CASSFNGRLYEQYF,TGTGCCAGCAGCTTCAACGGGAGACTCTACGAGCAGTACTTC
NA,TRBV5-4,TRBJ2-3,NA,CASSSPEGGTSTDTQYF,TGTGCCAGCAGCTCCCCAGAGGGGGGTACATCCACAGATACGCAGTATTTT
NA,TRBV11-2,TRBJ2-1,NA,CASSLAGLGLQFF,TGTGCCAGCAGCTTAGCGGGCCTGGGATTGCAGTTCTTC
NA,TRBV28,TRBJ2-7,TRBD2,CASSLAGADEQYF,TGTGCCAGCAGCTTAGCGGGAGCGGACGAGCAGTACTTC
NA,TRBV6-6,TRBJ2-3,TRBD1,CASLKGQSHSTDTQYF,TGTGCCAGCCTTAAGGGACAGAGCCATAGCACAGATACGCAGTATTTT
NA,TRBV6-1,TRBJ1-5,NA,CASRSTGNQPQHF,TGTGCCAGCAGATCGACAGGCAATCAGCCCCAGCATTTT
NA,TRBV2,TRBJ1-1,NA,CASSRDLNTEAFF,TGTGCCAGCAGCAGGGATTTGAACACTGAAGCTTTCTTT
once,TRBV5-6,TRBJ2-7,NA,CASSLGGINGGYEQYF,TGTGCCAGCAGCTTGGGGGGCATTAACGGCGGTTACGAGCAGTACTTC
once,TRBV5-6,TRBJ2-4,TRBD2,CASSREGESGNIQYF,TGTGCCAGCAGCCGGGAGGGGGAATCGGGTAACATTCAGTACTTC
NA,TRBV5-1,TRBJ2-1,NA,CASSLGTGLSSADEQFF,TGCGCCAGCAGCTTGGGGACGGGGCTCTCCTCTGCGGATGAGCAGTTCTTC
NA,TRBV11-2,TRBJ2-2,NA,CASSLGPNTGELFF,TGTGCCAGCAGCTTGGGACCGAACACCGGGGAGCTGTTTTTT
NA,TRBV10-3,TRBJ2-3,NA,CAISEGQHTDTQYF,TGTGCCATCAGTGAGGGACAGCACACAGATACGCAGTATTTT
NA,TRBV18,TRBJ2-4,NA,CASSPPAGLGNIQYF,TGTGCCAGCTCACCACCGGCAGGGTTGGGAAACATTCAGTACTTC
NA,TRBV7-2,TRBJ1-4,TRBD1,CASSLGDRFEKLFF,TGTGCCAGCAGCTTAGGGGACAGGTTCGAAAAACTGTTTTTT
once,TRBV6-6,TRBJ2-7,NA,CASSSRPQYAKYEQYF,TGTGCCAGCAGTTCGAGACCCCAATACGCAAAATACGAGCAGTACTTC
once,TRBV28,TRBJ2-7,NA,CASRRRGTSSYEQYF,TGTGCCAGCAGAAGAAGGGGGACGAGCTCCTACGAGCAGTACTTC
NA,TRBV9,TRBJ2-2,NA,CASSVDGGLKTGELFF,TGTGCCAGCAGCGTAGACGGGGGCTTGAAAACCGGGGAGCTGTTTTTT
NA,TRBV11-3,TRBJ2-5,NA,CASSLGPRETQYF,TGTGCCAGCAGCTTAGGGCCGCGCGAGACCCAGTACTTC
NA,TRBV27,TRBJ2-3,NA,CASSLSPSGTDTQYF,TGTGCCAGCAGTTTATCTCCCTCGGGGACAGATACGCAGTATTTT
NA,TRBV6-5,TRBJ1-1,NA,CASSSLTAGNTEAFF,TGTGCCAGCAGTTCCCTGACAGCCGGAAACACTGAAGCTTTCTTT
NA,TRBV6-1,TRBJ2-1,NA,CASSARPNEQFF,TGTGCCAGCAGCGCCAGACCTAATGAGCAGTTCTTC
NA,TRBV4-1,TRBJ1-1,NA,CASSQRDGGNFRAFF,TGCGCCAGCAGCCAAAGGGACGGCGGAAATTTTAGAGCTTTCTTT
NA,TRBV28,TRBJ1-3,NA,CASHNGAGNTIYF,TGTGCCAGCCACAATGGGGCTGGAAACACCATATATTTT
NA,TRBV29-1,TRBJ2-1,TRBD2,CSVDGQLADSYNEQFF,TGCAGCGTTGATGGGCAACTAGCGGACTCCTACAATGAGCAGTTCTTC
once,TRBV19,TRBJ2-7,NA,CASSTARLNEQYF,TGTGCCAGTAGTACTGCCCGCCTAAACGAGCAGTACTTC
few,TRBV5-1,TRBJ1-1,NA,CASSLDTGYTEAFF,TGCGCCAGCAGCTTGGATACAGGTTACACTGAAGCTTTCTTT
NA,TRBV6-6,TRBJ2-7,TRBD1,CASNDRGQNEQYF,TGTGCCAGCAACGACAGGGGGCAGAACGAGCAGTACTTC
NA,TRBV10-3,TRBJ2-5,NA,CAISDEGTAEETQYF,TGTGCCATCAGTGATGAAGGGACTGCCGAAGAGACCCAGTACTTC
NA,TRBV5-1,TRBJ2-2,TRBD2,CASSLALRTLAGPTGELFF,TGCGCCAGCAGCTTGGCGCTCCGAACGCTAGCGGGTCCGACCGGGGAGCTGTTTTTT
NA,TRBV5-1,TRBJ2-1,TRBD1,CASSLGQGYYNEQFF,TGCGCCAGCAGCTTGGGACAGGGTTACTACAATGAGCAGTTCTTC